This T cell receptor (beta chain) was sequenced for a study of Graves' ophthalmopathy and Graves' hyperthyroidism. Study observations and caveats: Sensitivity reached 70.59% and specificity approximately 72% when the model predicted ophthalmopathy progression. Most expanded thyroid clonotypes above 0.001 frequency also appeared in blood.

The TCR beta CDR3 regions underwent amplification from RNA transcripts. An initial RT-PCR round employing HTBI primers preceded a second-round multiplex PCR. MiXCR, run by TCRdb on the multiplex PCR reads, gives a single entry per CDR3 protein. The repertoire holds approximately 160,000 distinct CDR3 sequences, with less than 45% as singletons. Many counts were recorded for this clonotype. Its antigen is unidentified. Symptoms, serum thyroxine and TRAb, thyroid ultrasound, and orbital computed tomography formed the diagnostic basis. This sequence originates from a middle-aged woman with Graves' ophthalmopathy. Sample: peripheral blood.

Written as DNA, the CDR3 is TGTGCCAGCAGTCCCGACCCGGGGCGAGACGTCTACGAGCAGTACTTC. Residues: CASSPDPGRDVYEQYF. V is TRBV5-5 and J is TRBJ2-7; D may correspond to TRBD1 or TRBD2 (5 bases each). V lost 5 bases, J lost 3 bases, and 21 bases lay in between. Germline values: CDR1 SGHKS, CDR2 YYEKEE (reference sequence). CDR3 length: 16 amino acids.